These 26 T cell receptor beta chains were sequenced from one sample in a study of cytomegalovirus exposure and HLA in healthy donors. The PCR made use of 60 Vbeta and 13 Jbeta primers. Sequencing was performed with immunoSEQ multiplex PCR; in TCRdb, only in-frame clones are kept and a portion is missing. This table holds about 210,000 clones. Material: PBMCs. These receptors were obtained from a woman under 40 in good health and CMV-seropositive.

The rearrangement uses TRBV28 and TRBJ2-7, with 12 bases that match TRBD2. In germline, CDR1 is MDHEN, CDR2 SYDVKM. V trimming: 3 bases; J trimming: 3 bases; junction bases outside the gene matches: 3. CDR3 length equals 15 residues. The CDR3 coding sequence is TGTGCCAGCAGTTTCGGGACTAGCGGGCTCTACGAGCAGTACTTC. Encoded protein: CASSFGTSGLYEQYF.

The CDR3 spells CASSSHSGAANTGELFF. CDR3 DNA sequence: TGTGCCAGCAGCTCTCATAGCGGTGCGGCGAACACCGGGGAGCTGTTTTTT. This chain uses TRBV7-2 with TRBJ2-2, with D possibly TRBD2 on 6 matching bases. The V and J ends lost 4 bases and 0 bases respectively, with 15 bases between them. The CDR3 covers 17 residues. The germline V gene encodes CDR1 SGHTA and CDR2 FQGNSA.

DNA of the CDR3: TGTGCCAGCAGTGAATCCCCAGGGCGAGGGGGAGACTATGGCTACACCTTC. Translation gives CASSESPGRGGDYGYTF. This rearrangement joins TRBV25-1 to TRBJ1-2, with a possible D match to TRBD1 (6 bases). The germline V and J ends were trimmed by 1 base and 3 bases, with 18 bases remaining between them. The germline V gene has CDR1 MGHDK and CDR2 SYGVNS. The CDR3 consists of 17 residues.

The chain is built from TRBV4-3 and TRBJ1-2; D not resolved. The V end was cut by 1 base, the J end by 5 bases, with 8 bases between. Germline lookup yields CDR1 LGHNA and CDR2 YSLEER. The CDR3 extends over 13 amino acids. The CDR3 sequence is CASSQGKRYGYTF. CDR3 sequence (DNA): TGCGCCAGCAGCCAAGGGAAGCGTTATGGCTACACCTTC.

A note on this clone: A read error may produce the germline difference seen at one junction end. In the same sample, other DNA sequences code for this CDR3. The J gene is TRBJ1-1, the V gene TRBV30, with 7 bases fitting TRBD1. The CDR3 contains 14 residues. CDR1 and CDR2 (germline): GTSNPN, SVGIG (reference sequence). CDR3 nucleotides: TGTGCCTGGAGTTCGGGACAGTTGAACACTGAGGCTTTCTTT. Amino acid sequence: CAWSSGQLNTEAFF. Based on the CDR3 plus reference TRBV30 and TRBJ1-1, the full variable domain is SQTIHQWPATLVQPVGSPLSLECTVEGTSNPNLYWYRQAAGRGLQLLFYSVGIGQISSEVPQNLSASRPQDRQFILSSKKLLLSDSGFYLCAWSSGQLNTEAFFGQGTRLTVV.

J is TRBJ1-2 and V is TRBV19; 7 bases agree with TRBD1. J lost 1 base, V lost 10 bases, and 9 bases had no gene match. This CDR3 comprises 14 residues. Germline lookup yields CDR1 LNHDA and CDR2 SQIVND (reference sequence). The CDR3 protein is CATSPGTDNYGYTF. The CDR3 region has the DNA TGTGCCACCTCACCCGGGACAGATAACTATGGCTACACCTTC.

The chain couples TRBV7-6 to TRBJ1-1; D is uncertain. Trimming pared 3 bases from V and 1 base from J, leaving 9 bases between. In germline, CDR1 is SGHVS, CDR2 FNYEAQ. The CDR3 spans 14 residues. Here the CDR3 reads CASSFSNGNTEAFF. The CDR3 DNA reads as TGTGCCAGCAGCTTTAGTAACGGGAACACTGAAGCTTTCTTT.

The DNA of the CDR3 is TGCGCCAGCAGCCCGACTTACTCCTCGACTGAAGCTTTCTTT. It codes for CASSPTYSSTEAFF. The V and J genes are TRBV5-1 and TRBJ1-1; D is undetermined. Germline loops: CDR1 SGHRS, CDR2 YFSETQ. Trimming stripped 4 bases from V and 5 bases from J, with 15 bases between. This CDR3 contains 14 residues.

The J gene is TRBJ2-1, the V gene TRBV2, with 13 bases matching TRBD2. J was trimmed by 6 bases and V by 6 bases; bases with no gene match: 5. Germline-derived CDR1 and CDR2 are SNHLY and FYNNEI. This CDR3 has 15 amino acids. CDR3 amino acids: CASRPGTSGINEQFF. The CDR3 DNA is TGTGCCAGCAGACCAGGGACTAGCGGGATCAATGAGCAGTTCTTC.

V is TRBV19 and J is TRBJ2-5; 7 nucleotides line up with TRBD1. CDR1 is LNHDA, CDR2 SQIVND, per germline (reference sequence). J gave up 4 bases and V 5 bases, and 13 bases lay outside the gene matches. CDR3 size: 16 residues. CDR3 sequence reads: CASSPRTGLGIETQYF. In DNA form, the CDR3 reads TGTGCCAGTAGTCCCCGGACAGGATTGGGTATAGAGACCCAGTACTTC.

In nucleotides, the CDR3 is TGCAGCGTGAGAGGGAACTATGGCTACACCTTC. It yields the protein CSVRGNYGYTF. This rearrangement joins TRBV29-1 to TRBJ1-2; D unclear. V gave up 6 bases and J gave up 2 bases, with 7 bases separating them. Germline loops: CDR1 SQVTM, CDR2 ANQGSEA. The CDR3 runs 11 residues.

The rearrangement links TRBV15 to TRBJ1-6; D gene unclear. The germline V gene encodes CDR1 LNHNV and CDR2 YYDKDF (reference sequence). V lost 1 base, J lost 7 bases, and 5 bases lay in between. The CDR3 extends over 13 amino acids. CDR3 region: CATSRVGNSPLHF. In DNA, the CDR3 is TGTGCCACCAGCAGAGTCGGGAATTCACCCCTCCACTTT.

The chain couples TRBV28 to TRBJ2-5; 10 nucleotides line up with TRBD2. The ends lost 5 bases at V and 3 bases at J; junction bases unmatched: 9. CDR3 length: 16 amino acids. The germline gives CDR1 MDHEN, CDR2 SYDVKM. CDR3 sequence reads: CASSLRGTSVEETQYF. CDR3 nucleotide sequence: TGTGCCAGCAGTCTTAGAGGGACTAGCGTCGAAGAGACCCAGTACTTC.

CDR3 residues: CASSHNRGEATGELFF. The CDR3 bases are TGCGCCAGCAGTCACAACAGGGGGGAGGCAACCGGGGAGCTGTTTTTT. The gene calls are TRBV4-3 and TRBJ2-2, with TRBD1 matching 8 bases. The CDR3 length is 16 residues. The V and J ends lost 6 bases and 5 bases, in that order; junction bases with no gene match: 11. Germline loops: CDR1 LGHNA, CDR2 YSLEER.

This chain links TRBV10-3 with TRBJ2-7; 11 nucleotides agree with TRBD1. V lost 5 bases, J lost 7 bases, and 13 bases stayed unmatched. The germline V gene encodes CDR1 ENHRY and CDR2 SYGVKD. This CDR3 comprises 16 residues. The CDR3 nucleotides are TGTGCCATCAGTCAACGAGCCGGACAGGGGGCAGGGGAGCAGTACTTC. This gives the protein CAISQRAGQGAGEQYF.

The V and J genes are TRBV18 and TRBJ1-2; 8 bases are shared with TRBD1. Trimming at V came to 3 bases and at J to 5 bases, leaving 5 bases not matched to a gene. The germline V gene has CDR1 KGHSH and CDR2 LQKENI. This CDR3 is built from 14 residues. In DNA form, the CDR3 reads TGTGCCAGCTCACCGACGACAGGGGAGTATGGCTACACCTTC. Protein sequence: CASSPTTGEYGYTF.

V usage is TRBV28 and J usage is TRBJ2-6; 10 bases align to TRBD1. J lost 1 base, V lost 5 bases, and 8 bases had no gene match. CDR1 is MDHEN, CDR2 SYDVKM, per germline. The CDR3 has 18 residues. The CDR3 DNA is TGTGCCAGCAGTCGTGGAGGGACAGGGGTTTCTGGGGCCAACGTCCTGACTTTC. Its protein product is CASSRGGTGVSGANVLTF.

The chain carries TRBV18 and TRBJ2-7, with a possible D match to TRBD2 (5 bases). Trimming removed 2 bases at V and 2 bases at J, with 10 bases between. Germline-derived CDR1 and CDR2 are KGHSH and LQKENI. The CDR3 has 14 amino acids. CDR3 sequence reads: CASSPSGKPYEQYF. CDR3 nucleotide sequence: TGTGCCAGCTCACCATCGGGGAAACCCTACGAGCAGTACTTC.

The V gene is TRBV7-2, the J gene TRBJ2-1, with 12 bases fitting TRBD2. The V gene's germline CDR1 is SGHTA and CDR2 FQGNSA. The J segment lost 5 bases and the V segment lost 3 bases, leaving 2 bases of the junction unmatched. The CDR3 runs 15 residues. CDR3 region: CASSFRTSGNNEQFF. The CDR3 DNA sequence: TGTGCCAGCAGCTTCAGGACTAGCGGGAACAATGAGCAGTTCTTC.

This CDR3 reads CASSTAGGAGVITYEQYF. The CDR3 DNA reads TGTGCCAGCAGCACGGCGGGAGGGGCGGGGGTGATCACCTACGAGCAGTACTTC. The chain joins TRBV7-9 to TRBJ2-7; TRBD2 agrees at 9 bases. V trimming: 5 bases; J trimming: 2 bases; junction bases outside the gene matches: 16. Germline assignment: CDR1 SEHNR and CDR2 FQNEAQ (reference sequence). The CDR3 spans 18 residues.

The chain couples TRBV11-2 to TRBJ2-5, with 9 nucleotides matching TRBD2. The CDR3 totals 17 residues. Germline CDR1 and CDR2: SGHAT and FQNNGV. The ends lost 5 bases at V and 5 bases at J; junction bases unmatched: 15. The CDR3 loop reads CASSRRAGGPPMETQYF. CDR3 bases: TGTGCCAGCAGCCGGAGAGCGGGGGGCCCCCCCATGGAGACCCAGTACTTC. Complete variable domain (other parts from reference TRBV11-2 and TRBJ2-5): EAGVAQSPRYKIIEKRQSVAFWCNPISGHATLYWYQQILGQGPKLLIQFQNNGVVDDSQLPKDRFSAERLKGVDSTLKIQPAKLEDSAVYLCASSRRAGGPPMETQYFGPGTRLLVL.

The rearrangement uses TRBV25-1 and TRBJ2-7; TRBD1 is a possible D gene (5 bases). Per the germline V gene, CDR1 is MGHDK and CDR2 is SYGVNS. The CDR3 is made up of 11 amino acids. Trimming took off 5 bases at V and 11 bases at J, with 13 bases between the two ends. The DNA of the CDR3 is TGTGCCAGCAGTCAAGACAGAAGTAAGTACTTC. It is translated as CASSQDRSKYF.

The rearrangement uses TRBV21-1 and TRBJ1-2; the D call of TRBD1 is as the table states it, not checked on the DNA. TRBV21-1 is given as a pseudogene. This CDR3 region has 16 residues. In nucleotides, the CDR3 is TGTGCCAGCAGCAAAGAGGCACAGGTTACTAACTATGGCTACACCTTC. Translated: CASSKEAQVTNYGYTF.

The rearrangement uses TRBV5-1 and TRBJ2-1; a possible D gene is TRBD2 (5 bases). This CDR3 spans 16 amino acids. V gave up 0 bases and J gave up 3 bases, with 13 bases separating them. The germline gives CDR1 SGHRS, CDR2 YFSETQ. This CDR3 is CASSLALAGSYNEQFF. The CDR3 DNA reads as TGCGCCAGCAGCTTGGCCCTGGCGGGCAGCTACAATGAGCAGTTCTTC.

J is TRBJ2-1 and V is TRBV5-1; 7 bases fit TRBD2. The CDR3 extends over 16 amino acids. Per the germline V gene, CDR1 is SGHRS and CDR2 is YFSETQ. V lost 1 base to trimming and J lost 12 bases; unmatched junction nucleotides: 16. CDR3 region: CASSLWVSGLLTGQFF. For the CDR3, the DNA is TGCGCCAGCAGCTTGTGGGTGTCGGGACTACTAACTGGGCAGTTCTTC.

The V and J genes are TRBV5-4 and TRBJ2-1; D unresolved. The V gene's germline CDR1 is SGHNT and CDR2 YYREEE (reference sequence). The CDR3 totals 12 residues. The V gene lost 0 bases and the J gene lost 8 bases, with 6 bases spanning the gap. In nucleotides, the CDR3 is TGTGCCAGCAGCTTGGACGGGTATGAGCAGTTCTTC. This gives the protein CASSLDGYEQFF.